This T cell receptor beta chain was documented in a study of immunodeficiency (dated by TCRdb to between 2019 and 2020). At the level of the whole study: To search for oligoclonality and VDJ recombination defects, the researchers carried out a repertoire analysis. Overall study results and their limits: Based on top-100 and total clonotype frequencies, severe oligoclonality was found in patient CD8+ T cells but not in patient CD4+ T cells. Entropy comparisons showed n=3 (open circles) for patients versus healthy controls; a thymic development effect was only suggested as possible. CD4+ T cell V-J pairing and productive entropy appeared similar between patients and controls.

With respect to this clone: Its antigen target is currently unknown. Base qualities are not at hand, and no much larger clone is one base apart.

Genomic DNA was extracted using the QIAamp DNA Blood Mini Kit and was submitted for immunoSEQ repertoire analysis. Using a standard quantity of genomic DNA template, multiplex PCR was run to amplify the CDR3 regions. An Illumina platform was used to sequence the PCR products. In the authors' own workflow: Alignment of sequences to a reference was performed, and V, D and J gene definitions were taken from IMGT. To eliminate PCR and sequencing errors, a nearest-neighbor clustering algorithm combined closely related sequences. V, D and J usage was examined in productive unique and total sequences using ImmunoSEQ Analyzer tools along with R version 3.6.1. TCRdb obtained this table from immuneACCESS and retained in-frame rearrangements with V and J assigned. These tables miss some clones; where compared with another copy, unresolved V genes account for less than half of the shortfall, and the remainder is unexplained. Clonal size and the V and J genes are those of that table, whereas D and trimming came from the DNA. This sample comprises about a thousand clones, about 94% of them detected only once. In total, the top ten clones hold around 1.7% of the sample.

CD3+CD4+ T cells were sorted from fresh PBMCs before TCR sequencing. The CDR3 holds 12 amino acids from the cysteine to the phenylalanine. The read is trimmed to its CDR3 DNA, 36 bases read in frame from base 1. V loses 4 bases at its end and J loses 5 bases; junction bases beyond the gene matches: 5. CDR1 and CDR2 are drawn from the germline V gene: SQVTM, ANQGSEA. This receptor was taken from a female donor. The chain is made from TRBV29-1 and TRBJ2-7, with 7 middle bases fitting TRBD1. The sample taken for sequencing was CD4+ T cells from blood. CDR3 protein: CSVVQGENEQYF. The nucleotide sequence reads TGCAGCGTTGTCCAGGGGGAAAACGAGCAGTACTTC.